The 15 T cell receptor beta chains below come from one sample, sequenced in a study of blood T cell repertoires in COVID-19. Data came from immunoSEQ multiplex PCR; TCRdb stores just in-frame clones and leaves some out. The profile shows some 250,000 clones, 85% to 90% of them singletons. Material for sequencing was peripheral blood. These receptors were taken from a woman between 55 and 75 years old with COVID-19, enrolled during active disease.

This clone was found a few times. The rearrangement links TRBV5-1 to TRBJ1-5; 9 nucleotides align to TRBD1. V was pared by 7 bases and J by 4 bases, with 9 bases of the junction left unmatched. Looked up from germline, CDR1 is SGHRS and CDR2 is YFSETQ. The CDR3 extends over 15 amino acids. In DNA, the CDR3 is TGCGCCAGCCACGCCCGGGACAGGGTAAATCAGCCCCAGCATTTT. Its protein is CASHARDRVNQPQHF.

The chain has TRBV7-2 and TRBJ1-1; D is perhaps TRBD1 (5 bases). Germline CDR1 SGHTA, CDR2 FQGNSA. Trimming left V 5 bases short and J 5 bases short, with 12 bases between. The CDR3 has 13 residues. The CDR3, as DNA: TGTGCCAGCAGCCTGGGGGGGTGGACTGAAGCTTTCTTT. This gives the protein CASSLGGWTEAFF.

In nucleotides, the CDR3 is TGTGCCAGCAGCTTAGTGTTAGGGGGCGGTTTCCCCACCAATCAGCCCCAGCATTTT. Translating it yields CASSLVLGGGFPTNQPQHF. The V gene is TRBV7-9, the J gene TRBJ1-5; 7 nucleotides match TRBD1. The germline V gene has CDR1 SEHNR and CDR2 FQNEAQ (reference sequence). CDR3 size: 19 residues. Trimming at V came to 1 base and at J to 3 bases, leaving 15 bases not matched to a gene.

Note on this clone: Other DNA sequences within the sample encode an identical CDR3. Written as DNA, the CDR3 is TGTGCCAGCTCACCCCGGACTAGCGGACAAGAGACCCAGTACTTC. Protein sequence: CASSPRTSGQETQYF. The chain carries TRBV18 and TRBJ2-5; the match to TRBD2 covers 10 bases. The CDR3 length is 15 residues. The V segment lost 3 bases and the J segment 2 bases; nucleotides outside the gene matches: 3. Germline V CDR1 and CDR2: KGHSH, LQKENI.

About this clone: This CDR3 is also generated by other DNA sequences in the sample. The chain is built from TRBV7-9 and TRBJ2-7; TRBD2 agrees at 13 bases. Trimming took 6 bases from V and 2 from J; bases not matched to a gene: 4. There are 15 residues in the CDR3. Germline V CDR1 and CDR2: SEHNR, FQNEAQ (reference sequence). The CDR3 DNA is TGTGCCAGCAGTCGGACTAGCGGGAGACCCTACGAGCAGTACTTC. It encodes CASSRTSGRPYEQYF.

This clone was counted once. This sequence joins TRBV18 and TRBJ2-7, with 10 bases that match TRBD1. V was pared by 4 bases and J by 4 bases, with 10 bases of the junction left unmatched. The CDR3 contains 16 residues. The germline V gene has CDR1 KGHSH and CDR2 LQKENI. The CDR3 loop reads CASSLGRGQGLYEQYF. CDR3 DNA sequence: TGTGCCAGCTCACTTGGCCGGGGACAGGGGTTGTACGAGCAGTACTTC.

The CDR3 nucleotides read TGTGCCAGCAGCCAAGGAGTTGGCCTAGCGGGAAATGAGCAGTTCTTC. Its translation: CASSQGVGLAGNEQFF. The rearrangement links TRBV4-2 to TRBJ2-1; 9 bases are shared with TRBD2. After removal of 1 base from V and 7 bases from J, the junction contained 8 bases not matched to a gene. CDR1 is LGHNA, CDR2 YNFKEQ, per germline. The length of the CDR3 is 16 residues.

This clone was observed a few times. The chain carries TRBV29-1 and TRBJ2-7, with D maybe TRBD2 (5 bases). The ends were cut back, 3 bases at V and 3 bases at J, with 9 bases in the middle. CDR1 is SQVTM and CDR2 is ANQGSEA in the germline V gene. This CDR3 is built from 12 residues. The CDR3 sequence: CSVEISDYEQYF. CDR3 in DNA: TGCAGCGTTGAGATTAGCGACTACGAGCAGTACTTC.

The rearrangement links TRBV29-1 to TRBJ2-1; D possibly corresponds to TRBD2 (6 bases). The CDR3 is made up of 8 amino acids. Looked up from germline, CDR1 is SQVTM and CDR2 is ANQGSEA. V gave up 4 bases and J gave up 14 bases, with 6 bases separating them. Written as DNA, the CDR3 is TGCAGCGTTGCGGGGGAGTTCTTC. Amino acids: CSVAGEFF.

This chain links TRBV7-8 with TRBJ1-1, with TRBD1 identical over 7 bases. V shed 2 bases and J 4 bases; nucleotides not matched to a gene: 1. The germline gives CDR1 SGHVS, CDR2 FQNEAQ. The length of the CDR3 is 13 residues. CDR3 DNA: TGTGCCAGCAGCTTAAGGGACAGCACTGAAGCTTTCTTT. It yields the protein CASSLRDSTEAFF. Full variable domain (rest looked up from reference TRBV7-8 and TRBJ1-1): GAGVSQSPRYKVAKRGQDVALRCDPISGHVSLFWYQQALGQGPEFLTYFQNEAQLDKSGLPSDRFFAERPEGSVSTLKIQRTQQEDSAVYLCASSLRDSTEAFFGQGTRLTVV.

V is TRBV24-1 and J is TRBJ2-1, with 12 bases that match TRBD2. CDR1 and CDR2 from the germline V gene are KGHDR and SFDVKD. There are 16 residues in the CDR3. V shed 5 bases and J 10 bases; nucleotides not matched to a gene: 11. CDR3 coding DNA: TGTGCCACCAGTGGCCCTTGGCCTAGCGGGAGGGGGGAGCAGTTCTTC. Amino acid sequence: CATSGPWPSGRGEQFF.

The rearrangement joins TRBV15 to TRBJ1-5; D gene unclear. Trimming stripped 0 bases from V and 7 bases from J, with 7 bases between. The germline gives CDR1 LNHNV, CDR2 YYDKDF (reference sequence). The CDR3 sequence is 13 residues long. The CDR3 DNA reads as TGTGCCACCAGCAGAGATTGGGCCCAGCCCCAGCATTTT. Translated: CATSRDWAQPQHF.

The chain carries TRBV5-1 and TRBJ1-2; 7 nucleotides agree with TRBD1. V was pared by 4 bases and J by 6 bases, with 9 bases of the junction left unmatched. Germline V CDR1 and CDR2: SGHRS, YFSETQ. CDR3 size: 14 residues. The CDR3 sequence is CASSREGAPDGYTF. The DNA of the CDR3 is TGCGCCAGCAGCCGGGAGGGGGCGCCGGATGGCTACACCTTC.

This rearrangement joins TRBV6-5 to TRBJ1-2; TRBD1 matches at 10 bases. The V gene's germline CDR1 is MNHEY and CDR2 SVGAGI. This CDR3 has 14 amino acids. J gave up 4 bases and V 6 bases, and 5 bases lay outside the gene matches. In nucleotides, the CDR3 is TGTGCCAGCAGGGGACAGGGGTCGGGCTATGGCTACACCTTC. The encoded protein is CASRGQGSGYGYTF.

This chain uses TRBV7-9 with TRBJ2-1, with 9 bases lining up with TRBD1. The germline V gene encodes CDR1 SEHNR and CDR2 FQNEAQ (reference sequence). This CDR3 region has 19 residues. The V gene end was trimmed by 5 bases and the J gene end by 1 base; junction bases not matched to a gene: 15. CDR3 protein: CASSARGQGFWESYNEQFF. The DNA of the CDR3 is TGTGCCAGCAGCGCCCGAGGACAGGGGTTTTGGGAGTCCTACAATGAGCAGTTCTTC.